This entry features one T cell receptor (beta chain) sequence. Its binding antigen is unknown. No clone much larger than this one lies a single base away; base qualities are absent. This record belongs to a study of T cell responses to AZD1222 COVID-19 vaccine (dated by TCRdb to the early 2020s). Broadly, across the study: A total of 233 trial participants underwent TCR sequencing, of whom some 210 received two doses of AZD1222 and about 26 received two doses of the MenACWY control vaccine. Trial participants were enrolled by age into subgroups of 18-55, 56-69 and 70-plus years, and around 150, 29 and 61 TCR-sequenced participants, respectively, were included in these subgroups. Findings and caveats that apply to the study as a whole: Only a handful of AZD1222 recipients were SARS-CoV-2 seropositive at baseline, limiting conclusions about previously exposed vaccinees. Reportedly, close to half of the unique spike-specific TCRs recognized epitopes lying outside the regions that are mutated in the B.1.351 and B.1.1.7 variants. Most participants were white British and females outnumbered males, and the authors suggested that clonal diversity may have been underestimated. In the small 56-69-year group, the increase in depth fell short of significance, most likely because of low power. After two AZD1222 doses, spike-specific TCR breadth and depth were significantly higher than at day 0 and than in MenACWY recipients. No day 14 peak-response samples were available, so repertoires were characterized only after the peak T cell response. The whole spike protein was spanned by vaccine-associated CD4 TCRs, and dominant responses were seen in regions 160-218 and 743-854.

The CDR3 measures 16 amino acids from cysteine to phenylalanine. Here the CDR3 DNA is all that survives: 48 bases in frame from base 1. Trimming takes 2 bases off V and 2 bases off J; junction bases not matched to a gene: 6. Based on the germline V gene, the CDR1 and CDR2 sequences are SGHTA and FQGNSA. The CDR3 regions of human TCRbeta chains were analyzed by immunosequencing. In the source study's methods: Repertoire TCRs were matched against a reference library of SARS-CoV-2-specific TCRs generated with the MIRA antigen-specificity platform. Breadth was defined as the fraction of unique TCRs that were SARS-CoV-2-associated, and depth was defined as the fraction of total T cells that were SARS-CoV-2-associated. Using the MIRA data, every spike-specific TCR was mapped to the spike region that the TCR reacted to and assigned to either a CD4 or a CD8 class. Log10-transformed breadth and depth values were compared by one-way ANOVA with Sidak's multiple comparisons tests. TCRdb mirrors the immuneACCESS table, restricted to in-frame sequences. Some clones are absent from its copies; in checked studies, under half trace to an unresolved V gene, and the reason for the others is unknown. V and J calls plus clone size are reproduced from that table; the DNA served to infer D and trimming. This sample gives 130,000 or so clones in total; 92% of them show up just once. Clones ranked in the top ten supply 3.5% to 4.5% of the sample.

Reading the label with the study, this specimen's time point is: about 28 days (+/-7) after the second vaccine dose. AZD1222 recipients with second doses at about 4 weeks or about 12 weeks were pooled, because spike-specific TCR depth and breadth did not differ between schedules. Samples from vaccinated people were obtained from the UK trials COV001 and COV002, which included a single-blind randomized controlled phase 2/3 trial of AZD1222 (ChAdOx1 nCoV-19) in healthy adults. Trial participant PBMC samples were collected at day 0 and day 28 after the second dose for TCRbeta chain sequencing. The receptor comes from an adult who received the AZD1222 COVID-19 vaccine. The chain is assembled from TRBV7-2 and TRBJ2-3; the central 8 bases match TRBD2. This sample comprised peripheral blood, obtained 28 days after the second AZD1222 dose. The DNA sequence reads TGTGCCAGCAGCTTAAGAGGCGGGAGGCACACAGATACGCAGTATTTT. Its protein product is CASSLRGGRHTDTQYF.